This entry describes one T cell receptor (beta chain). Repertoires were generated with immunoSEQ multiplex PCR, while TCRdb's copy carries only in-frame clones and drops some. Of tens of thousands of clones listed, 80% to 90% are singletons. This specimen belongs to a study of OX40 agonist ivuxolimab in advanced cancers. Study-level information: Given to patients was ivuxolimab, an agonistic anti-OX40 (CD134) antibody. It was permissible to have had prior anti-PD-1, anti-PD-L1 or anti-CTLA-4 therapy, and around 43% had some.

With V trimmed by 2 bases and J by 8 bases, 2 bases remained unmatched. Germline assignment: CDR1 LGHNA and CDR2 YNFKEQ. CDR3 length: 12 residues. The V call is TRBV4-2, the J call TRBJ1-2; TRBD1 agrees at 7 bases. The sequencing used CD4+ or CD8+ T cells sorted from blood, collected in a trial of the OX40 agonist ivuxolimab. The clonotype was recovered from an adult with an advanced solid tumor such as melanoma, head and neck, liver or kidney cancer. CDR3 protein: CASSQQGVGYTF. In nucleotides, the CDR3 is TGTGCCAGCAGCCAACAGGGGGTAGGCTACACCTTC.